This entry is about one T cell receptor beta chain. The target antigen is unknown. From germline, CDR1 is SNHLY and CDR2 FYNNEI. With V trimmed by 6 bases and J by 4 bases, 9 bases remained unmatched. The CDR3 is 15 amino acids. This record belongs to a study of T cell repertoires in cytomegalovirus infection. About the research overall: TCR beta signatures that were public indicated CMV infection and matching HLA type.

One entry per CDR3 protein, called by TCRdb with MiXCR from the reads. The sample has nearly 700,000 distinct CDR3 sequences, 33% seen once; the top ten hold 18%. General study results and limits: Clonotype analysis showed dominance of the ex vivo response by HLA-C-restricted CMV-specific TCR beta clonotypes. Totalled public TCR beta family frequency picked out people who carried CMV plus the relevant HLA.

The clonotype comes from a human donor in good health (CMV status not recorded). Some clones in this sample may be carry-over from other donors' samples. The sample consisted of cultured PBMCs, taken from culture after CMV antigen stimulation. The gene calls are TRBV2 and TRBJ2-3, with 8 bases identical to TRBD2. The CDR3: CASSPPRTSPDTQYF. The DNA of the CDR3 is TGTGCCAGCAGCCCGCCCCGGACTAGCCCAGATACGCAGTATTTT.